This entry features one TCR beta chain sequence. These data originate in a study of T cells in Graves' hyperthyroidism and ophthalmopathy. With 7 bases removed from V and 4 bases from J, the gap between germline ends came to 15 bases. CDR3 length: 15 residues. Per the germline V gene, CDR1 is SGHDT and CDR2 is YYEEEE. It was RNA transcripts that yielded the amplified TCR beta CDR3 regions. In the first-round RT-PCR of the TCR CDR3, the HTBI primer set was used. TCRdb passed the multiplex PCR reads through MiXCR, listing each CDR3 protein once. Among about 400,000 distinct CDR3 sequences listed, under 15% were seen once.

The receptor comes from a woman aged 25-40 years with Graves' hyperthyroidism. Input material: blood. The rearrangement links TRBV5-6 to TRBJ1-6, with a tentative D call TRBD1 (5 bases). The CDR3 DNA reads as TGTGCCAGCCAGCTGGCAGGGTTTTATAATTCACCCCTCCACTTT. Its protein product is CASQLAGFYNSPLHF.